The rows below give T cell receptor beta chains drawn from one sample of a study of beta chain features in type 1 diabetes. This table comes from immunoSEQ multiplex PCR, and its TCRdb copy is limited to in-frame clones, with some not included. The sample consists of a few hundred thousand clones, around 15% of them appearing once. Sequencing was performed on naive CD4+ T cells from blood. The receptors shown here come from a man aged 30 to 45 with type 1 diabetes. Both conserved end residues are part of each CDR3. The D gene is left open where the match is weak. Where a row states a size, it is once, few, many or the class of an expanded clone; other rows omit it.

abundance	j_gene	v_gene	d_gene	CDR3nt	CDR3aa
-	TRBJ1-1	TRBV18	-	TGTGCCAGCTCACCAGGACAGTTGAACACTGAAGCTTTCTTT	CASSPGQLNTEAFF
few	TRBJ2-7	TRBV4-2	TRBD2	TGTGCCAGCAGCCAAGGGACTAGCGGGAACGAGCAGTACTTC	CASSQGTSGNEQYF
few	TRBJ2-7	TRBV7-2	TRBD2	TGTGCCAGCAGCGGTGTAGCGGGACGCTACGAGCAGTACTTC	CASSGVAGRYEQYF
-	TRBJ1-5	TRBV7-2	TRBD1	TGTGCCAGCAGCCCGCGGACAGGGGATCGTCAGCCCCAGCATTTT	CASSPRTGDRQPQHF
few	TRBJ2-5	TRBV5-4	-	TGTGCCAGCAGCTTGAGCAGGGAAGAGACCCAGTACTTC	CASSLSREETQYF
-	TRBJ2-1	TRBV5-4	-	TGTGCCAGCAGCGGCGACTTGAAGAGCTCCTACAATGAGCAGTTCTTC	CASSGDLKSSYNEQFF
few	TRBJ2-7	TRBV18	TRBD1	TGTGCCAGCTCCCCGACAGGGACGTCCTACGAGCAGTACTTC	CASSPTGTSYEQYF
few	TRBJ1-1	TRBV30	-	TGTGCCTGGGGGAAGACAGGTCGGGCTGAAGCTTTCTTT	CAWGKTGRAEAFF
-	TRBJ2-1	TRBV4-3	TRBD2	TGCGCCAGCAGCCAAGATCTAGCGGCCACCTACAATGAGCAGTTCTTC	CASSQDLAATYNEQFF
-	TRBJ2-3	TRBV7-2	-	TGTGCCAGCAGCAGGTCGGGGTTTCGCACAGATACGCAGTATTTT	CASSRSGFRTDTQYF
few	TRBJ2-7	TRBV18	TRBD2	TGTGCCAGCAGCACTAGCGGGAGTTACGAGCAGTACTTC	CASSTSGSYEQYF
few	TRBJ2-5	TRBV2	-	TGTGCCAGCAGTTTGATGCAACTCGTCCAAGAGACCCAGTACTTC	CASSLMQLVQETQYF
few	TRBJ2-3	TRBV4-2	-	TGTGCCAGCAGACCTATTCAGGGTTCGGACACAGATACGCAGTATTTT	CASRPIQGSDTDTQYF
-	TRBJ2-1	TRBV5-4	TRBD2	TGTGCCAGCAGCTTGGCACTAGCGAGGGACAATGAGCAGTTCTTC	CASSLALARDNEQFF
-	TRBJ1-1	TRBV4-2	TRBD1	TGTGCCAGCAGCCAAGAAGATGGACAGGGGAGGACGGCTTTCTTT	CASSQEDGQGRTAFF
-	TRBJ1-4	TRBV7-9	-	TGTGCCAGCAGCTTTACGGGGGAGGCTGAAAAACTGTTTTTT	CASSFTGEAEKLFF
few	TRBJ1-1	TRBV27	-	TGTGCCAGCAGTCCCCAGGCCTACACTGAAGCTTTCTTT	CASSPQAYTEAFF
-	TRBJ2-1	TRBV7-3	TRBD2	TGTGCCAGCAGCTTAACGGGGACTAGCGGGAGGAATGAGCAGTTCTTC	CASSLTGTSGRNEQFF
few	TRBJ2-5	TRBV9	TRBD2	TGTGCCAGCAGCGTAGACGGGAGGGAGACCCAGTACTTC	CASSVDGRETQYF
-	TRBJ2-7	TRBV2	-	TGTGCCAGCAGCCTAAGACAGTCCTACGAGCAGTACTTC	CASSLRQSYEQYF
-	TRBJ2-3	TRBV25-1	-	TGTGCCAGTCTTCGATCGGGGGCAGATACGCAGTATTTT	CASLRSGADTQYF
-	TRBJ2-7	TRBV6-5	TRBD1	TGTGCCAGCAGTCCCCCGGGACAGGGCGCTGCGGGGCAGTACTTC	CASSPPGQGAAGQYF
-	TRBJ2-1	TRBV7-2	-	TGTGCCAGCAGCTTAGTATCCGGGACAACCTACAATGAGCAGTTCTTC	CASSLVSGTTYNEQFF
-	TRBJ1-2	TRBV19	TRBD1	TGTGCCAGTAGTTCCGGACAGGGAGGTGGCTACACCTTC	CASSSGQGGGYTF
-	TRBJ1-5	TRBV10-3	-	TGTGCCATCAGTGAGGAGCGTAGCAATCAGCCCCAGCATTTT	CAISEERSNQPQHF
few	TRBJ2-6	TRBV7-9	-	TGTGCCAGCAGCCCCACCCCAAGCACCGACTCTGGGGCCAACGTCCTGACTTTC	CASSPTPSTDSGANVLTF
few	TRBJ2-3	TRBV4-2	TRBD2	TGTGCCAGCAGCCAGGAGGGAGGGCCTTATACGCAGTATTTT	CASSQEGGPYTQYF
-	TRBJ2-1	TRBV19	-	TGTGCCAGTAGTACGGAGGTGGTGGATGAGCAGTTCTTC	CASSTEVVDEQFF
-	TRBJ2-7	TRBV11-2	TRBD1	TGTGCCAGCAGCTCCCGGACAGGTCAAGGGACAGGGAAGCCCTACGAGCAGTACTTC	CASSSRTGQGTGKPYEQYF
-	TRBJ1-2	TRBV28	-	TGTGCCAGCATATCCCGGAGTGGCTACACCTTC	CASISRSGYTF
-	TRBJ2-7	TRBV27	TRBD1	TGTGCCAGCAGTCGGTCACAGGGGGTCTTCGAGCAGTACTTC	CASSRSQGVFEQYF
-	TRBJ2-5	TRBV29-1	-	TGCAGCGTTGGGGGTTCAGGGTCAGAGACCCAGTACTTC	CSVGGSGSETQYF
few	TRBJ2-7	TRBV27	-	TGTGCCAGCAGTCCGGACAGACGCGAGCAGTACTTC	CASSPDRREQYF
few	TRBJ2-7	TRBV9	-	TGTGCCAGCAGCGCGGGACTTGGATACGAGCAGTACTTC	CASSAGLGYEQYF
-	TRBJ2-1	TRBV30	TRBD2	TGTGCCTGGAGTCAGGGGACTAGCGGGAAGGATGAGCAGTTCTTC	CAWSQGTSGKDEQFF
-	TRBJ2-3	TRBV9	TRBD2	TGTGCCAGCAGCCCCGGGACTAGCGGGAGGTATACAGATACGCAGTATTTT	CASSPGTSGRYTDTQYF
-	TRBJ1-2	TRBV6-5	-	TGTGCCAGCAGTCCGGACACCGTCTATGGCTACACCTTC	CASSPDTVYGYTF
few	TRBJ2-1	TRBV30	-	TGTGCCTGGGCCTCTAGTTCCTACAATGAGCAGTTCTTC	CAWASSSYNEQFF
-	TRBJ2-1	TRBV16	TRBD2	TGTGCCAGCAGCCTAGCGGGAGGGTCCTACAATGAGCAGTTCTTC	CASSLAGGSYNEQFF
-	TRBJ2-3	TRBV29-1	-	TGCAGCGTTGGATTTACAGGGATGGGCACAGATACGCAGTATTTT	CSVGFTGMGTDTQYF
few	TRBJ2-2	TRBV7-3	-	TGTGCCAGCAGCCCCAACGGGGGGCTCTCGGCCGGGGAGCTGTTTTTT	CASSPNGGLSAGELFF